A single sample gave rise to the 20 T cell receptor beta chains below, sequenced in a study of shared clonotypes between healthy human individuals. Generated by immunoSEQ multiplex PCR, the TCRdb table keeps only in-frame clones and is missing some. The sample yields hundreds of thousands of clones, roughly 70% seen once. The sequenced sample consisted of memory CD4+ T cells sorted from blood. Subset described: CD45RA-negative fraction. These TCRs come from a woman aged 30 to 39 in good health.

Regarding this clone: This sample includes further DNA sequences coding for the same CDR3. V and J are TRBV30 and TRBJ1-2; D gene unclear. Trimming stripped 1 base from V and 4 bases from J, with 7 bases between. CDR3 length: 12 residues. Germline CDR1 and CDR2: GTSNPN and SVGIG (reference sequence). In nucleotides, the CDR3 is TGTGCCTGGAGTGCTTTAAGCTATGGCTACACCTTC. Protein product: CAWSALSYGYTF.

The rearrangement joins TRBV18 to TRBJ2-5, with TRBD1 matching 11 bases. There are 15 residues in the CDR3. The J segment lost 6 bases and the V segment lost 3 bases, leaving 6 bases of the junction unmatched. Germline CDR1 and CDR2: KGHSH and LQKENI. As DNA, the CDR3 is TGTGCCAGCTCACCCGGACAGGGGGCAAGGAAGACCCAGTACTTC. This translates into CASSPGQGARKTQYF.

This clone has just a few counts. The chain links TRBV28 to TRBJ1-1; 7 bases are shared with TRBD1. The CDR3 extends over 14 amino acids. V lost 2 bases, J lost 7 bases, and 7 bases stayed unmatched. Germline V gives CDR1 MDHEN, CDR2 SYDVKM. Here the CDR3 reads CASSLKGAGGEAFF. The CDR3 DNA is TGTGCCAGCAGTTTAAAGGGGGCGGGAGGTGAAGCTTTCTTT.

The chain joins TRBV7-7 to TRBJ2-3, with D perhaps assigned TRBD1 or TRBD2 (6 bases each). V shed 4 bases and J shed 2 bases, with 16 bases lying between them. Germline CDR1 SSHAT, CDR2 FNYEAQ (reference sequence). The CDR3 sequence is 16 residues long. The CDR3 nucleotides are TGTGCCAGCAGCTCGGGGGCTAGCGTCAACACAGATACGCAGTATTTT. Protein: CASSSGASVNTDTQYF.

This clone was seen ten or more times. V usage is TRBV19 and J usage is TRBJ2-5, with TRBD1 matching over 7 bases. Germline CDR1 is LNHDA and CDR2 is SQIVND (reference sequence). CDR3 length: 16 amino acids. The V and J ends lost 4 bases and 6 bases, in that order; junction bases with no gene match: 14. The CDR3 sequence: CASSTGAGGNVKTQYF. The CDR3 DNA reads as TGTGCCAGTAGTACAGGGGCAGGGGGTAACGTAAAGACCCAGTACTTC.

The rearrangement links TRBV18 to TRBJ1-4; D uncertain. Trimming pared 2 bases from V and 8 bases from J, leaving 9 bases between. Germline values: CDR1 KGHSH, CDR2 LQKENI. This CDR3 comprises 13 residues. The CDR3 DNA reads TGTGCCAGCTCACCAGACGGGAACGAAAAACTGTTTTTT. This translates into CASSPDGNEKLFF. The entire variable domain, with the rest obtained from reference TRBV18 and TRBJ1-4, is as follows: NAGVMQNPRHLVRRRGQEARLRCSPMKGHSHVYWYRQLPEEGLKFMVYLQKENIIDESGMPKERFSAEFPKEGPSILRIQQVVRGDSAAYFCASSPDGNEKLFFGSGTQLSVL.

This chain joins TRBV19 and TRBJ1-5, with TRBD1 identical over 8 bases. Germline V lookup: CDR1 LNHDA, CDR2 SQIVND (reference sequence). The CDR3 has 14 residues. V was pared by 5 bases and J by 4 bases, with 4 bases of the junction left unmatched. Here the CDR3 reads CASSPRTGNQPQHF. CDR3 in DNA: TGTGCCAGTAGTCCAAGGACAGGGAATCAGCCCCAGCATTTT. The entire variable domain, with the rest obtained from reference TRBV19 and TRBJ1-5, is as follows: DGGITQSPKYLFRKEGQNVTLSCEQNLNHDAMYWYRQDPGQGLRLIYYSQIVNDFQKGDIAEGYSVSREKKESFPLTVTSAQKNPTAFYLCASSPRTGNQPQHFGDGTRLSIL.

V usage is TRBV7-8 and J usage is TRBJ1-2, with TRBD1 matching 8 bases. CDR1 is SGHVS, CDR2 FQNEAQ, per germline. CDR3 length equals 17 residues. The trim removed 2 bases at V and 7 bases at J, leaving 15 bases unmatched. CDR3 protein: CASSLRTGFFERGGYTF. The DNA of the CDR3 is TGTGCCAGCAGCTTAAGGACAGGGTTTTTCGAAAGGGGTGGCTACACCTTC.

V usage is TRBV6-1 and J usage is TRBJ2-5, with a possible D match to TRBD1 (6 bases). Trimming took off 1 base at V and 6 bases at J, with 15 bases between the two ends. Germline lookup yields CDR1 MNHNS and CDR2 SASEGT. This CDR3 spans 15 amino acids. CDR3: CASSEGTAATQTQYF. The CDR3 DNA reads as TGTGCCAGCAGTGAAGGGACAGCGGCTACACAGACCCAGTACTTC.

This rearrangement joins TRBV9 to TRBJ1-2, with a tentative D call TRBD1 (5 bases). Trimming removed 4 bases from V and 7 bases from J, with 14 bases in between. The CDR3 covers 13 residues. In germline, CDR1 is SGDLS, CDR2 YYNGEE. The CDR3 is CASSPGTIRGYTF. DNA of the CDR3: TGTGCCAGCAGCCCCGGGACGATACGTGGCTACACCTTC.

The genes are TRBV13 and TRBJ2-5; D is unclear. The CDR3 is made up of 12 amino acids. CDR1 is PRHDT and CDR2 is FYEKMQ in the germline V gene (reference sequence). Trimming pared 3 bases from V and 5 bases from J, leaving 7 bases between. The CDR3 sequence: CASSFRWETQYF. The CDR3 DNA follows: TGTGCCAGCAGCTTCCGGTGGGAGACCCAGTACTTC. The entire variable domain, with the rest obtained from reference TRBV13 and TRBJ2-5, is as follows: AAGVIQSPRHLIKEKRETATLKCYPIPRHDTVYWYQQGPGQDPQFLISFYEKMQSDKGSIPDRFSAQQFSDYHSELNMSSLELGDSALYFCASSFRWETQYFGPGTRLLVL.

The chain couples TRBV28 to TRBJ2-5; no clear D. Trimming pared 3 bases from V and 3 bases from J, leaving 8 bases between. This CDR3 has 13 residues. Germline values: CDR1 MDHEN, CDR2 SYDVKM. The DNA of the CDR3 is TGTGCCAGCAGTTTTCAACTGAAAGAGACCCAGTACTTC. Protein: CASSFQLKETQYF.

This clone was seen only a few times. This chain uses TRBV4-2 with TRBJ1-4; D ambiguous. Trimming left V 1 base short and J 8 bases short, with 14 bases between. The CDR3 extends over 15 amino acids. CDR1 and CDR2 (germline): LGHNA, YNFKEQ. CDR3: CASSQGGFSTEKLFF. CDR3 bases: TGTGCCAGCAGCCAAGGGGGTTTCTCCACCGAAAAACTGTTTTTT.

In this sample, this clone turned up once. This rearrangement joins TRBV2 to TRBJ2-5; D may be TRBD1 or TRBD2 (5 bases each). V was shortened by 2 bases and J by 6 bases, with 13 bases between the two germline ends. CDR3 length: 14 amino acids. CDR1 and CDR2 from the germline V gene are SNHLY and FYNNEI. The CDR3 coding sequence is TGTGCCAGCAGTGAAAGGCAGGGAGTAAAGACCCAGTACTTC. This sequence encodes CASSERQGVKTQYF.

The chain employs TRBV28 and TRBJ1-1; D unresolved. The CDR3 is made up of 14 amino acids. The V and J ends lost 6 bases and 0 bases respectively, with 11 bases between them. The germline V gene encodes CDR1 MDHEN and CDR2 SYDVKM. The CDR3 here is CASRPPDLNTEAFF. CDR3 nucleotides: TGTGCCAGCAGGCCCCCGGACTTGAACACTGAAGCTTTCTTT.

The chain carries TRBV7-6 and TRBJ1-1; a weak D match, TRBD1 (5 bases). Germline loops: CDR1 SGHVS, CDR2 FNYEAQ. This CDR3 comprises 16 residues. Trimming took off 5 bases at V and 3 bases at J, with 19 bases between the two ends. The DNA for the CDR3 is TGTGCCAGCAGCACACCCGATGGGGGAATTGACACTGAAGCTTTCTTT. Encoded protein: CASSTPDGGIDTEAFF.

Here the CDR3 DNA reads TGCAGCGCTGGGGGGGGTTACAATCAGCCCCAGCATTTT. Amino acids: CSAGGGYNQPQHF. The gene calls are TRBV29-1 and TRBJ1-5, with D maybe TRBD1 (5 bases). This CDR3 has 13 amino acids. V was trimmed by 7 bases and J by 3 bases, leaving 13 bases between them. CDR1 is SQVTM and CDR2 is ANQGSEA in the germline V gene. The variable domain in full, with the rest retrieved from reference TRBV29-1 and TRBJ1-5, is SAVISQKPSRDICQRGTSLTIQCQVDSQVTMMFWYRQQPGQSLTLIATANQGSEATYESGFVIDKFPISRPNLTFSTLTVSNMSPEDSSIYLCSAGGGYNQPQHFGDGTRLSIL.

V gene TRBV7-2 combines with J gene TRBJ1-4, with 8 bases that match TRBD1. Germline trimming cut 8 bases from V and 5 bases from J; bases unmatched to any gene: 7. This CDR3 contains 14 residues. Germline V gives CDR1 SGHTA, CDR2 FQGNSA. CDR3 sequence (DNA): TGTGCCAGCGGAAGGACAGGGCGGAATGAAAAACTGTTTTTT. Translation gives CASGRTGRNEKLFF.

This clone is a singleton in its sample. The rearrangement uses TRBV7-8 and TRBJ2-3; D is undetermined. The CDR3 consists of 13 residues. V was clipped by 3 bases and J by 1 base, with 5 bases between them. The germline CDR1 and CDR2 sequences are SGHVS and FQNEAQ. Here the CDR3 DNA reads TGTGCCAGCAGCTTTCAGGGCACAGATACGCAGTATTTT. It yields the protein CASSFQGTDTQYF.

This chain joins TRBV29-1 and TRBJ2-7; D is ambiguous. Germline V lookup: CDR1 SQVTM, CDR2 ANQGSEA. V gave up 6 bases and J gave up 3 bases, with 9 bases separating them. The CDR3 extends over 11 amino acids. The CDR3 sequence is CSVGDFYEQYF. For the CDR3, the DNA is TGCAGCGTCGGTGACTTCTACGAGCAGTACTTC.